Listed below are T cell receptor beta chains from one sample, sequenced in a study of T-cell memory formation after mild COVID-19. TCRdb re-called the 5' RACE reads through MiXCR, storing one row per CDR3 protein. The table includes roughly 410,000 distinct CDR3 sequences, 20% to 25% detected once. Material: PBMCs or a T cell subset sorted from them (not recorded which). The source is an adult woman who had mild COVID-19 (a few samples of this study predate the infection). Cell type and time point are not known. CDR3s include the opening cysteine and the closing phenylalanine or tryptophan. D genes are given only for firm matches. Clone size appears in some rows only: once, few, many, or a class for an expanded clone.

J gene	clone size	D gene	V gene	CDR3 DNA	CDR3 protein
TRBJ1-6	few	.	TRBV6-2/TRBV6-3	TGTGCCAGCAAATCGGGGGGACGGGGCGATTCACCCCTCCACTTT	CASKSGGRGDSPLHF
TRBJ2-1	.	.	TRBV7-2	TGTGCCAGCAGCTTAGAGACCGACGTCTTTGAGCAGTTCTTC	CASSLETDVFEQFF
TRBJ2-7	few	.	TRBV9	TGTGCCAGCAGCGGCGGGGTGGGGAAGGGGGCCAACGAGCAGTACTTC	CASSGGVGKGANEQYF
TRBJ2-7	.	.	TRBV7-9	TGTGCCAGCAGCTTGGGAGCAAATGAGTACTTC	CASSLGANEYF
TRBJ2-2	.	.	TRBV6-5	TGTGCCAGCAGTTACCTTGACCGGGCAAACACCGGGGAGCTGTTTTTT	CASSYLDRANTGELFF
TRBJ2-1	many	.	TRBV24-1	TGTGCCACCAGTGATGGGATTCGAGGATTCGCTGAGCAGTTCTTC	CATSDGIRGFAEQFF
TRBJ1-5	.	.	TRBV27	TGTGCCAGCGGTCTTGGGGGTACCGATCAGCCCCAGCATTTT	CASGLGGTDQPQHF
TRBJ2-5	.	TRBD2	TRBV7-6	TGTGCCAGCAGCTTAGCGGGGCGACTAGCCCAAGAGACCCAGTACTTC	CASSLAGRLAQETQYF
TRBJ2-3	few	TRBD2	TRBV4-1	TGCGCCAGCAGCCAAGGGGTTAGCGGGGGGACAGATACGCAGTATTTT	CASSQGVSGGTDTQYF
TRBJ1-1	.	.	TRBV15	TGTGCCACCAGCGCAGTCAGGGTGGGTCGGACTGAAGCTTTCTTT	CATSAVRVGRTEAFF
TRBJ2-7	.	.	TRBV4-2	TGTGCCAGCAGCCAAGAGGGGGGAACAAACTACGAGCAGTACTTC	CASSQEGGTNYEQYF
TRBJ2-2	.	.	TRBV6-5	TGTGCCAGCAGTTACGACTACACCGGGGAGCTGTTTTTT	CASSYDYTGELFF
TRBJ1-1	.	TRBD1	TRBV12-3/TRBV12-4	TGTGCCAGCAGTTTCCCACAGGGGGAAGCTTTCTTT	CASSFPQGEAFF
TRBJ2-2	.	.	TRBV7-6	TGTGCCAGCAGCCGCGGACAGCCCCTTTCCACCGGGGAGCTGTTTTTT	CASSRGQPLSTGELFF
TRBJ1-5	once	TRBD1	TRBV28	TGTGCCAGCAGTACGGACAGGGACCTAAGGACCAATCAGCCCCAGCATTTT	CASSTDRDLRTNQPQHF
TRBJ1-4	.	TRBD1	TRBV7-9	TGTGCCAGCAGCTTTTGGCGACAGGGAATTGAAAAACTGTTTTTT	CASSFWRQGIEKLFF
TRBJ1-2	.	.	TRBV18	TGTGCCAGCTCACCTCTCCCGGGGGACTATGGCTACACCTTC	CASSPLPGDYGYTF
TRBJ2-2	.	.	TRBV20-1	TGCAGTGCTAGAGCTGGGGGCCTTCCGGGGGAGCTGTTTTTT	CSARAGGLPGELFF
TRBJ1-6	.	.	TRBV6-5	TGTGCCAGCAGTTACTCCCGGGGCAGGGGAGACTCACCCCTCCACTTT	CASSYSRGRGDSPLHF
TRBJ1-1	few	TRBD1	TRBV18	TGTGCCAGCTCACCGCGGACAGGGGATAACACTGAAGCTTTCTTT	CASSPRTGDNTEAFF
TRBJ1-5	few	.	TRBV24-1	TGTGCCACCAGTGATAATAGCAATCAGCCCCAGCATTTT	CATSDNSNQPQHF
TRBJ1-5	.	TRBD1	TRBV6-2/TRBV6-3	TGTGCCAGCAGTTACCTCGTGGGACAGGGGGCACGACAGCCCCAGCATTTT	CASSYLVGQGARQPQHF
TRBJ1-5	many	.	TRBV5-1	TGCGCCAGCAGTCAAGGAGGGAGCAATCAGCCCCAGCATTTT	CASSQGGSNQPQHF
TRBJ2-7	.	.	TRBV20-1	TGCAGTGCTTTAGATGGGGGCTGGCGGGTCGAGCAGTACTTC	CSALDGGWRVEQYF
TRBJ2-3	.	.	TRBV5-1	TGCGCCAGCAGCCAATGGGGCACAGATACGCAGTATTTT	CASSQWGTDTQYF
TRBJ1-2	once	.	TRBV10-3	TGTGCCATCAGGCCCCTCTGGGGTGGGGGAACCTATGGCTACACCTTC	CAIRPLWGGGTYGYTF
TRBJ2-7	few	.	TRBV20-1	TGCAGTGCTGACGGACGGTACGAGCAGTACTTC	CSADGRYEQYF
TRBJ2-7	.	TRBD2	TRBV5-1	TGCGCCAGCAGCGGGGGACTAGCTAACAACGAGCAGTACTTC	CASSGGLANNEQYF
TRBJ1-2	few	TRBD1	TRBV19	TGTGCCAGTAGTAGGGCCCGGACAGGGGGACTGTATGGCTACACCTTC	CASSRARTGGLYGYTF
TRBJ1-2	.	.	TRBV20-1	TGCAGTGCCAGTGGGGGGCCGTTGATGGGCTATGGCTACACCTTC	CSASGGPLMGYGYTF
TRBJ2-7	.	.	TRBV30	TGTGCCTGGAGTGCCCAGGGGGGTTACGAGCAGTACTTC	CAWSAQGGYEQYF
TRBJ2-3	few	.	TRBV6-6	TGTGCCAGCCGCCGACCCGGCCGCACAGATACGCAGTATTTT	CASRRPGRTDTQYF
TRBJ1-1	once	.	TRBV30	TGTGCCTGGAGTTACAGGTCGAACACTGAAGCTTTCTTT	CAWSYRSNTEAFF
TRBJ1-5	.	.	TRBV10-3	TGTGCCATCAGTGATGAAGGTCATAGCAATCAGCCCCAGCATTTT	CAISDEGHSNQPQHF
TRBJ1-1	.	.	TRBV11-2	TGTGCCAGCAGATTCGCCGGCCTGAACACTGAAGCTTTCTTT	CASRFAGLNTEAFF
TRBJ2-5	.	.	TRBV29-1	TGCAGCGTCCTCCCCTCCGGGATCCAAGAGACCCAGTACTTC	CSVLPSGIQETQYF
TRBJ1-5	.	.	TRBV18	TGTGCCAGCTCAGCAGGACAGTTTAATCAGCCCCAGCATTTT	CASSAGQFNQPQHF
TRBJ1-1	few	TRBD1	TRBV7-9	TGTGCCAGCAGCTTAGACAGGGGGATTCTTAGGAACACTGAAGCTTTCTTT	CASSLDRGILRNTEAFF
TRBJ2-3	few	TRBD1	TRBV25-1	TGTGCCAGCAGGAGGGGGACAGGCACAGATACGCAGTATTTT	CASRRGTGTDTQYF
TRBJ2-3	.	.	TRBV2	TGTGCCAGCAGTTTCGGTTACCTCACAGATACGCAGTATTTT	CASSFGYLTDTQYF
TRBJ1-1	few	.	TRBV5-1	TGCGCCAGCAGCCCGGAGGACAGTGCAAGGGCTGAAGCTTTCTTT	CASSPEDSARAEAFF
TRBJ1-4	.	TRBD1	TRBV4-1	TGCGCCAGCAGCCAAGATAATCGGGGACAGGAAAAACTGTTTTTT	CASSQDNRGQEKLFF
TRBJ1-5	.	.	TRBV12-3/TRBV12-4	TGTGCCAGCAGCCTTTCAGGTTATCAGCCCCAGCATTTT	CASSLSGYQPQHF
TRBJ1-3	few	.	TRBV11-2	TGTGCCAGCAGCTTAGAGGACTCAGGAAGCACCATATATTTT	CASSLEDSGSTIYF
TRBJ2-5	few	.	TRBV12-3/TRBV12-4	TGTGCCAGCAGCCGGGACTACCAAGAGACCCAGTACTTC	CASSRDYQETQYF
TRBJ2-7	few	TRBD2	TRBV20-1	TGCAGTGCTAGAGATCCCGGGGGGACCTCCTACGAGCAGTACTTC	CSARDPGGTSYEQYF
TRBJ1-1	.	.	TRBV20-1	TGCAGTGCTAGAGATAAGGGGGGGAACACTGAAGCTTTCTTT	CSARDKGGNTEAFF
TRBJ2-1	.	.	TRBV19	TGTGCCAGTAGTATAGCCTCCCATGGCGCCTACAATGAGCAGTTCTTC	CASSIASHGAYNEQFF
TRBJ2-5	few	TRBD1	TRBV12-3/TRBV12-4	TGTGCCAGCAGTCCGGGCGACAGGGGGCGAGAGACCCAGTACTTC	CASSPGDRGRETQYF
TRBJ2-7	few	.	TRBV3-1	TGTGCCAGCAGCCAAGATGTTGTAACCTACGAGCAGTACTTC	CASSQDVVTYEQYF
TRBJ1-1	.	TRBD1	TRBV27	TGTGCCAGCAGTTGGGGACAGATGAACACTGAAGCTTTCTTT	CASSWGQMNTEAFF
TRBJ2-2	few	.	TRBV20-1	TGCAGTGCTCCCAGGGACACCGGGGAGCTGTTTTTT	CSAPRDTGELFF